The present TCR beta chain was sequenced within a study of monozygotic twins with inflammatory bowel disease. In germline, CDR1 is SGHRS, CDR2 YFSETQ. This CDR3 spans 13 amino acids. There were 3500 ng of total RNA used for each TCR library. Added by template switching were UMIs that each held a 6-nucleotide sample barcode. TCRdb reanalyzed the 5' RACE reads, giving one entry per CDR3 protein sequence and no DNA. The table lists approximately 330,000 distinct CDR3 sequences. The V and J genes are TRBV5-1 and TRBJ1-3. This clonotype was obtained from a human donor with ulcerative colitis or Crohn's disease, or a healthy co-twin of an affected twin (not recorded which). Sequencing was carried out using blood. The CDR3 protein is CASSESSGNTIYF.